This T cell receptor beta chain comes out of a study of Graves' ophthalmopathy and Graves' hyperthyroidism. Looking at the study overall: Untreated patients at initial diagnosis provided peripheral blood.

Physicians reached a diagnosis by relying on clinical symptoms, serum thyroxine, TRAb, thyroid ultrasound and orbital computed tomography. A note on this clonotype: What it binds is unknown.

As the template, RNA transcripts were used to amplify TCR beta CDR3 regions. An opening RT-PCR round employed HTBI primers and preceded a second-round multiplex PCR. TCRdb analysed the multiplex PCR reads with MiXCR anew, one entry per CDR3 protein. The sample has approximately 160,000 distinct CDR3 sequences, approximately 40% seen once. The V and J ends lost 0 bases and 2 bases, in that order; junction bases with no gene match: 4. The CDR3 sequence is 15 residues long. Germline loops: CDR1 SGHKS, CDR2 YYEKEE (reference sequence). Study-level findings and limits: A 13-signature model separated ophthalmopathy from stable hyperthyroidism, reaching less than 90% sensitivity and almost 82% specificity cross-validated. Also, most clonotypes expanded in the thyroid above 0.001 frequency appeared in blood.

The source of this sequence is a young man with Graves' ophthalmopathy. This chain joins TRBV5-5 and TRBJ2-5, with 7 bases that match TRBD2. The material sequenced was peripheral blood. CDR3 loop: CASSLGEGRQETQYF. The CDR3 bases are TGTGCCAGCAGCTTGGGGGAGGGGAGGCAAGAGACCCAGTACTTC.